Detailed here is one T cell receptor (beta chain). The data were obtained in a study of T cell changes during pregnancy in multiple sclerosis. Only in-frame clones appear in the TCRdb table, and some are missing; sequencing was by immunoSEQ multiplex PCR. Of just over 30,000 clones listed, over 75% were seen once; the top ten hold 6% to 7.5%. Sequencing used CD8+ T cells from peripheral blood mononuclear cells, obtained in the second trimester of pregnancy. This receptor was taken from a female donor with multiple sclerosis, enrolled in a pregnancy study.

The CDR3 DNA reads as TGTGCCAGCAGTAAGACTAGCGGGATTTACTCCTACAATGAGCAGTTCTTC. It translates to CASSKTSGIYSYNEQFF. V is TRBV2 and J is TRBJ2-1; 11 positions match TRBD2. The CDR3 loop spans 17 amino acids. Losses at the gene ends were 5 bases for V and 0 bases for J; bases not matched to a gene: 6. The germline V gene encodes CDR1 SNHLY and CDR2 FYNNEI.